The 21 T cell receptor beta chains below were found in one sample sequenced in a study of technical replicates of blood from a handful of donors. TCRdb's table, derived via immunoSEQ multiplex PCR, lists solely in-frame clones and lacks some. The table has about 89,000 clones, around 95% seen once. Sequencing was done on a sample of T cells isolated from PBMCs. The receptors originated from a human donor in good health.

The chain couples TRBV5-8 to TRBJ2-1; weak D call: TRBD2 (6 bases). The CDR3 loop spans 14 amino acids. Germline CDR1 and CDR2: SGHTS and YDEGEE. V dropped 1 base and J dropped 7 bases, with 12 bases sitting between them. CDR3 DNA: TGTGCCAGCAGCTTGAGTGCGGGATATAATGAGCAGTTCTTC. As protein: CASSLSAGYNEQFF.

The J gene is TRBJ2-7, the V gene TRBV6-5; no firm D call. Trimming stripped 2 bases from V and 0 bases from J, with 5 bases between. CDR1 and CDR2 (germline): MNHEY, SVGAGI. The CDR3 has 13 residues. The CDR3 loop reads CASSYMASYEQYF. CDR3 nucleotides: TGTGCCAGCAGTTACATGGCCTCCTACGAGCAGTACTTC.

The chain recombines TRBV6-1 with TRBJ2-7; D is possibly TRBD1 (6 bases). Trimming cost V 2 bases and J 0 bases, with 11 bases left between them. CDR3 size: 15 residues. CDR1 MNHNS and CDR2 SASEGT come from the germline V gene. The CDR3 is CASSEPSTGSYEQYF. The CDR3 DNA sequence: TGTGCCAGCAGTGAACCCTCGACAGGCTCCTACGAGCAGTACTTC.

The CDR3 DNA reads as TGTGCCAGCAGTTTATCCCCGGCAGGGGGCAGAAACACCATATATTTT. It codes for CASSLSPAGGRNTIYF. This chain joins TRBV28 and TRBJ1-3, with TRBD1 matching 8 bases. Germline values: CDR1 MDHEN, CDR2 SYDVKM. After removal of 1 base from V and 5 bases from J, the junction contained 7 bases not matched to a gene. This CDR3 comprises 16 residues.

This clone appeared a single time. V and J are TRBV7-9 and TRBJ2-1, with D possibly TRBD2 on 6 matching bases. CDR3 length: 13 amino acids. Germline CDR1 is SEHNR and CDR2 is FQNEAQ (reference sequence). Between the trimmed V and J ends, which lost 0 bases and 9 bases, there was a span of 9 bases. The CDR3 is CASSLAGRGEQFF. The CDR3 DNA reads as TGTGCCAGCAGCTTAGCGGGGCGGGGTGAGCAGTTCTTC. Full variable domain (remainder filled in from reference TRBV7-9 and TRBJ2-1): DTGVSQNPRHKITKRGQNVTFRCDPISEHNRLYWYRQTLGQGPEFLTYFQNEAQLEKSRLLSDRFSAERPKGSFSTLEIQRTEQGDSAMYLCASSLAGRGEQFFGPGTRLTVL.

The chain combines TRBV18 with TRBJ1-4, with D maybe TRBD1 (5 bases). Looked up from germline, CDR1 is KGHSH and CDR2 is LQKENI. The CDR3 is 13 amino acids. With 3 bases removed from V and 6 bases from J, the gap between germline ends came to 8 bases. CDR3 nucleotide sequence: TGTGCCAGCTCACCGCGCAGGGATGAAAAACTGTTTTTT. Residues: CASSPRRDEKLFF.

The CDR3 nucleotides are TGCGCCAGCAGCTTGGCCGACAGGGAAGACAAAGCTTTCTTT. This gives the protein CASSLADREDKAFF. The chain carries TRBV5-1 and TRBJ1-1; 7 bases line up with TRBD1. Germline V lookup: CDR1 SGHRS, CDR2 YFSETQ. CDR3 length: 14 residues. V lost 0 bases and J lost 9; bases outside the gene matches: 8.

The chain joins TRBV7-6 to TRBJ2-7; 7 bases align to TRBD2. This CDR3 is 14 amino acids long. V gave up 2 bases and J gave up 7 bases; unmatched junction bases: 8. The germline V gene has CDR1 SGHVS and CDR2 FNYEAQ. The CDR3 region has the DNA TGTGCCAGCAGCTTACTATCCAGCGGGATTGAGCAGTACTTC. This sequence encodes CASSLLSSGIEQYF.

The rearrangement links TRBV7-9 to TRBJ2-1, with D perhaps matching TRBD2 (6 bases). The CDR3 is made up of 18 amino acids. Germline V gene lookup returns CDR1 SEHNR and CDR2 FQNEAQ (reference sequence). V was trimmed by 6 bases and J by 1 base, leaving 22 bases between them. The CDR3 DNA reads as TGTGCCAGCAGTGGAGGGCAAGGAGAGGTCTGGTCCTACAATGAGCAGTTCTTC. Its protein is CASSGGQGEVWSYNEQFF.

The chain carries TRBV5-1 and TRBJ1-4; TRBD1 agrees at 8 bases. Germline loops: CDR1 SGHRS, CDR2 YFSETQ. This CDR3 comprises 19 residues. V gave up 0 bases and J gave up 0 bases; unmatched junction bases: 10. DNA of the CDR3: TGCGCCAGCAGCTTGGTAGGCCAGGGGGCCCAGGCAACTAATGAAAAACTGTTTTTT. Its protein is CASSLVGQGAQATNEKLFF.

The chain recombines TRBV30 with TRBJ1-2; 8 nucleotides align to TRBD1. Germline assignment: CDR1 GTSNPN and CDR2 SVGIG (reference sequence). The CDR3 length is 13 residues. J was trimmed by 6 bases and V by 2 bases; bases with no gene match: 5. CDR3 sequence: CAWSQQGDDGYTF. The DNA of the CDR3 is TGTGCCTGGAGTCAACAGGGGGACGATGGCTACACCTTC.

This clone was counted a single time. The chain employs TRBV11-3 and TRBJ2-7, with D tentatively TRBD1 (7 bases). Trimming shortened V by 2 bases and J by 7 bases, and 24 bases separated the two germline ends. The CDR3 totals 17 residues. Germline values: CDR1 SGHNT, CDR2 YENEEA. The CDR3 coding sequence is TGTGCCAGCAGCTTAATATCGGGCCTGGAGGGGGCGGGAGAGCAGTACTTC. Its translation: CASSLISGLEGAGEQYF. Together with reference TRBV11-3 and TRBJ2-7, the CDR3 gives the full variable domain: EAGVVQSPRYKIIEKKQPVAFWCNPISGHNTLYWYLQNLGQGPELLIRYENEEAVDDSQLPKDRFSAERLKGVDSTLKIQPAELGDSAVYLCASSLISGLEGAGEQYFGPGTRLTVT.

The rearrangement uses TRBV28 and TRBJ2-3; 12 nucleotides match TRBD2. Germline V gene lookup returns CDR1 MDHEN and CDR2 SYDVKM. CDR3 length equals 18 residues. V lost 4 bases and J lost 8; bases outside the gene matches: 16. For the CDR3, the DNA is TGTGCCAGCAGTTCCCCCCGACTAGCGGGGGCCCTCCCAGGTACGCAGTATTTT. It encodes CASSSPRLAGALPGTQYF.

The rearrangement links TRBV2 to TRBJ2-1; D gene ambiguous. CDR3 length: 14 amino acids. CDR1 SNHLY and CDR2 FYNNEI come from the germline V gene. Trimming stripped 11 bases from V and 0 bases from J, with 14 bases between. The CDR3 is CAGSTGGSYNEQFF. The DNA for the CDR3 is TGTGCCGGATCGACTGGCGGCTCCTACAATGAGCAGTTCTTC.

This chain connects TRBV11-2 to TRBJ2-1, with TRBD2 as a possible D gene (5 bases). Germline CDR1 reads SGHAT; CDR2 reads FQNNGV. CDR3 length: 16 amino acids. V lost 7 bases and J lost 2, with 18 bases in between. The CDR3 protein is CASTPFSSGAYNEQFF. The CDR3 DNA is TGTGCCAGCACCCCCTTTTCCAGCGGAGCCTACAATGAGCAGTTCTTC.

For this clone: This sample also contains other DNA sequences that code for the same CDR3. The rearrangement uses TRBV19 and TRBJ2-7; 11 positions agree with TRBD2. The CDR3 extends over 15 amino acids. Looked up from germline, CDR1 is LNHDA and CDR2 is SQIVND (reference sequence). With V trimmed by 3 bases and J by 0 bases, 1 base remained unmatched. CDR3 DNA sequence: TGTGCCAGTAGTATCGGGACTAGCGGCTCCTACGAGCAGTACTTC. It is translated as CASSIGTSGSYEQYF.

V is TRBV15 and J is TRBJ1-1; 7 bases agree with TRBD1. Germline lookup yields CDR1 LNHNV and CDR2 YYDKDF (reference sequence). Unmatched junction bases numbered 8, after V lost 0 bases and J lost 7 bases. This CDR3 comprises 15 residues. This chain's CDR3 is CATSREGRQGGEAFF. As DNA, the CDR3 is TGTGCCACCAGCAGAGAAGGTAGACAGGGAGGTGAAGCTTTCTTT.

Here the CDR3 reads CASSLESRADTQYF. The CDR3 DNA sequence: TGCGCCAGCAGCTTGGAATCTCGGGCAGATACGCAGTATTTT. The chain has TRBV5-1 and TRBJ2-3; D not certain. The V gene lost 0 bases and the J gene lost 4 bases, with 9 bases spanning the gap. The germline CDR1 and CDR2 sequences are SGHRS and YFSETQ. CDR3 length equals 14 residues.

The genes are TRBV28 and TRBJ2-1; 10 positions match TRBD1. CDR1 is MDHEN, CDR2 SYDVKM, per germline. The CDR3 runs 15 residues. The J segment lost 6 bases and the V segment lost 5 bases, leaving 7 bases of the junction unmatched. Here the CDR3 reads CASSAGTGVPNEQFF. The DNA of the CDR3 is TGTGCCAGCAGTGCCGGGACAGGGGTTCCCAATGAGCAGTTCTTC.

The J gene is TRBJ2-5, the V gene TRBV28, with TRBD2 identical over 10 bases. Germline-derived CDR1 and CDR2 are MDHEN and SYDVKM. Unmatched junction bases numbered 10, after V lost 6 bases and J lost 0 bases. CDR3 length: 17 residues. Here the CDR3 reads CASRRTSGSLYQETQYF. Here the CDR3 DNA reads TGTGCCAGCAGGAGGACTAGCGGATCTTTGTACCAAGAGACCCAGTACTTC.

This clone turned up a few times. V gene TRBV19 combines with J gene TRBJ1-6; D unclear. V shed 6 bases and J shed 2 bases, with 5 bases lying between them. This CDR3 is built from 13 residues. The germline CDR1 and CDR2 sequences are LNHDA and SQIVND (reference sequence). DNA of the CDR3: TGTGCCAGTAGGGCGGCCTATAATTCACCCCTCCACTTT. This encodes CASRAAYNSPLHF.